Listed below are T cell receptor beta chains from one sample, sequenced in a study of cytotoxic CD8 clonotypes in ibrutinib-treated CLL. Clones were read by immunoSEQ multiplex PCR, and TCRdb kept only the in-frame ones, dropping some. The sample gives hundreds of thousands of clones, roughly 80% of which show up once; under 8.5% is in the top ten. The sequences come from PBMCs, collected before ibrutinib treatment. The receptors were sampled from a human donor with chronic lymphocytic leukemia. CDR3s include the opening cysteine and the closing phenylalanine or tryptophan. A D gene is named only where the DNA matches it firmly. Clone sizes are given selectively: once, few, many, or a class where the clone is expanded.

>-|TRBJ2-1|TRBV5-8|-
CASSFSESSYNEQFF
TGTGCCAGCAGCTTTAGCGAGAGCTCCTACAATGAGCAGTTCTTC
>-|TRBJ2-1|TRBV29-1|-
CSVKWWVANEQFF
TGCAGCGTTAAATGGTGGGTTGCCAATGAGCAGTTCTTC
>-|TRBJ2-5|TRBV9|-
CASTPSVGALDQETQYF
TGTGCCAGCACTCCTAGCGTCGGAGCCTTGGACCAGGAGACCCAGTACTTC
>-|TRBJ1-2|TRBV4-3|-
CASSPFGGEYGYTF
TGCGCCAGCAGCCCCTTTGGGGGGGAGTATGGCTACACCTTC
>-|TRBJ2-3|TRBV7-2|few
CASSSQGQPTDTQYF
TGTGCCAGCAGCTCTCAAGGACAGCCCACAGATACGCAGTATTTT
>-|TRBJ1-2|TRBV2|medium-sized
CASSFESGYTF
TGTGCCAGCAGTTTCGAGAGCGGCTACACCTTC
>TRBD2|TRBJ2-1|TRBV19|-
CASRGGRSYNEQFF
TGTGCCAGTAGGGGGGGGAGATCCTACAATGAGCAGTTCTTC
>-|TRBJ1-2|TRBV28|-
CASSSSTDTGYTF
TGTGCCAGCAGTTCCTCCACCGATACCGGCTACACCTTC
>TRBD1|TRBJ1-2|TRBV5-1|-
CASSLGRTGGFGYTF
TGCGCCAGCAGCTTGGGGCGGACAGGGGGTTTTGGCTACACCTTC
>TRBD1|TRBJ2-7|TRBV25-1|few
CASSESGQGLYEQYF
TGTGCCAGCAGTGAATCGGGACAGGGGTTGTACGAGCAGTACTTC
>-|TRBJ2-7|TRBV28|few
CASSLRSYEQYF
TGTGCCAGCAGTTTACGTTCCTACGAGCAGTACTTC
>TRBD2|TRBJ2-5|TRBV5-4|-
CASSRRTSGSVGETQYF
TGTGCCAGCAGCAGACGGACTAGCGGGAGCGTCGGGGAGACCCAGTACTTC
>TRBD2|TRBJ2-3|TRBV9|-
CASSVIAGVSADTQYF
TGTGCCAGCAGCGTCATAGCGGGAGTATCTGCAGATACGCAGTATTTT
>-|TRBJ1-5|TRBV7-9|few
CASSLGASSNQPQHF
TGTGCCAGCAGCTTAGGGGCATCTAGCAATCAGCCCCAGCATTTT
>TRBD2|TRBJ2-7|TRBV15|-
CATRNPSGLPYEQYF
TGTGCCACCAGGAACCCTAGCGGGTTGCCCTACGAGCAGTACTTC
>-|TRBJ2-3|TRBV9|-
CASSVAFPASTDTQYF
TGTGCCAGCAGCGTAGCTTTTCCGGCTAGCACAGATACGCAGTATTTT
>-|TRBJ2-5|TRBV30|once
CAWSTTGVLLQETQYF
TGTGCCTGGAGTACGACAGGAGTACTACTTCAAGAGACCCAGTACTTC
>-|TRBJ2-3|TRBV6-5|-
CASRGREGAGDTQYF
TGTGCCAGCAGGGGTCGTGAGGGGGCGGGGGATACGCAGTATTTT
>TRBD2|TRBJ2-7|TRBV4-1|few
CASSQDGLGTTYEQYF
TGCGCCAGCAGCCAAGATGGGCTGGGGACTACCTACGAGCAGTACTTC
>TRBD1|TRBJ1-2|TRBV30|few
CAWTSRGWVYGYTF
TGTGCCTGGACCTCCAGGGGGTGGGTCTATGGCTACACCTTC
>-|TRBJ2-5|TRBV18|-
CASSPSGQETQYF
TGTGCCAGCTCCCCAAGCGGTCAGGAGACCCAGTACTTC
>TRBD1|TRBJ2-5|TRBV5-1|-
CASSFEGGEETQYF
TGCGCCAGCAGCTTTGAAGGGGGCGAGGAGACCCAGTACTTC
>TRBD2|TRBJ2-1|TRBV9|-
CASSPLAETYNEQFF
TGTGCCAGCAGCCCTCTAGCGGAGACCTACAATGAGCAGTTCTTC
>TRBD1|TRBJ2-7|TRBV5-1|once
CASSLASVEQGIYEQYF
TGCGCCAGCAGCTTGGCCTCCGTAGAACAGGGGATCTACGAGCAGTACTTC
>-|TRBJ2-3|TRBV10-3|once
CAISDKTGLIGQYF
TGTGCCATCAGTGACAAGACCGGTTTAATCGGGCAGTATTTT
>-|TRBJ2-4|TRBV30|-
CAWSTGPLKNIQYF
TGTGCCTGGAGTACAGGACCACTCAAAAACATTCAGTACTTC